The 11 T cell receptor beta chains below were found in one sample sequenced in a study of OX40 agonist ivuxolimab in advanced cancers. Data came from immunoSEQ multiplex PCR; TCRdb stores just in-frame clones and leaves some out. The sample yields 65,000 to 80,000 clones, roughly 90% seen once. The specimen was CD4+ or CD8+ T cells sorted from blood, collected in a trial of the OX40 agonist ivuxolimab. All receptors come from an adult with an advanced solid tumor such as melanoma, head and neck, liver or kidney cancer.

The V and J genes are TRBV28 and TRBJ2-2; TRBD1 matches 9 bases. The germline gives CDR1 MDHEN, CDR2 SYDVKM. CDR3 length: 13 amino acids. V gave up 7 bases and J gave up 13 bases; unmatched junction bases: 10. Here the CDR3 DNA reads TGTGCCAGCACGGGACAGGGCAGGGGCAGGCTGTTTTTT. As protein: CASTGQGRGRLFF.

The count of this clone is one. At one end the junction does not follow the germline gene, possibly because of a read error. The J gene is TRBJ2-7, the V gene TRBV6-1; TRBD1 matches at 7 bases. This CDR3 is 14 amino acids long. Germline-derived CDR1 and CDR2 are MNHNS and SASEGT. CDR3: CASSSDRFSHEQYF. In DNA, the CDR3 is TGTGCCAGCAGTTCGGACAGGTTCTCCCACGAGCAGTACTTC.

The chain links TRBV5-4 to TRBJ2-3; no reliable D call. Trimming left V 5 bases short and J 0 bases short, with 7 bases between. This CDR3 comprises 13 residues. The V gene's germline CDR1 is SGHNT and CDR2 YYREEE (reference sequence). In nucleotides, the CDR3 is TGTGCCAGCAGATCACCTAGCACAGATACGCAGTATTTT. It is translated as CASRSPSTDTQYF.

This chain connects TRBV7-2 to TRBJ2-5; 10 positions match TRBD1. This CDR3 contains 16 residues. CDR1 and CDR2 (germline): SGHTA, FQGNSA. V shed 1 base and J 5 bases; nucleotides not matched to a gene: 7. The CDR3, as DNA: TGTGCCAGCAGCTTAGGAGACAGGGGGCGAGGTGAGACCCAGTACTTC. It codes for CASSLGDRGRGETQYF. Combining the CDR3 with reference TRBV7-2 and TRBJ2-5 gives the whole variable domain GAGVSQSPSNKVTEKGKDVELRCDPISGHTALYWYRQSLGQGLEFLIYFQGNSAPDKSGLPSDRFSAERTGGSVSTLTIQRTQQEDSAVYLCASSLGDRGRGETQYFGPGTRLLVL.

V gene TRBV5-4 combines with J gene TRBJ2-2; D may be TRBD1 (6 bases). CDR1 is SGHNT, CDR2 YYREEE, per germline (reference sequence). The ends were cut back, 4 bases at V and 4 bases at J, with 11 bases in the middle. The CDR3 loop spans 14 amino acids. In DNA, the CDR3 is TGTGCCAGCAGCATCGGGACAATCACCGGGGAGCTGTTTTTT. Residues: CASSIGTITGELFF.

This clone was seen once. The chain carries TRBV5-4 and TRBJ1-2; the D is unclear. Trimming stripped 0 bases from V and 4 bases from J, with 13 bases between. The V gene's germline CDR1 is SGHNT and CDR2 YYREEE (reference sequence). The CDR3 has 15 amino acids. The CDR3 DNA is TGTGCCAGCAGCTTGGTTAACAGCGACGTCTATGGCTACACCTTC. It encodes CASSLVNSDVYGYTF.

The V gene is TRBV25-1, the J gene TRBJ2-7, with a possible D match to TRBD1 (5 bases). The V gene lost 1 base and the J gene lost 4 bases, with 8 bases spanning the gap. The CDR3 extends over 13 amino acids. From germline, CDR1 is MGHDK and CDR2 SYGVNS. The CDR3 nucleotides read TGTGCCAGCAGTGAATGGGGCCAGTACGAGCAGTACTTC. Its protein product is CASSEWGQYEQYF.

The chain is built from TRBV28 and TRBJ2-4; no firm D call. V was shortened by 1 base and J by 0 bases, with 13 bases between the two germline ends. The CDR3 has 17 amino acids. Per the germline V gene, CDR1 is MDHEN and CDR2 is SYDVKM. CDR3 sequence (DNA): TGTGCCAGCAGTTTATTTAGGATGGGGATAGCCAAAAACATTCAGTACTTC. Translation gives CASSLFRMGIAKNIQYF.

The J gene is TRBJ2-1, the V gene TRBV7-2; D is unresolved. In germline, CDR1 is SGHTA, CDR2 FQGNSA. V lost 3 bases, J lost 3 bases, and 9 bases lay in between. This CDR3 region has 14 residues. CDR3 amino acids: CASSLGMSYNEQFF. The CDR3 DNA reads TGTGCCAGCAGCTTGGGCATGAGCTACAATGAGCAGTTCTTC.

The chain is built from TRBV9 and TRBJ2-3; D unclear. V was clipped by 0 bases and J by 4 bases, with 9 bases between them. Germline CDR1 reads SGDLS; CDR2 reads YYNGEE. This CDR3 comprises 14 residues. The CDR3 DNA follows: TGTGCCAGCAGCGTAGCTGGGCGACCAGATACGCAGTATTTT. Encoded protein: CASSVAGRPDTQYF. The whole variable domain, filled in from reference TRBV9 and TRBJ2-3, reads DSGVTQTPKHLITATGQRVTLRCSPRSGDLSVYWYQQSLDQGLQFLIQYYNGEERAKGNILERFSAQQFPDLHSELNLSSLELGDSALYFCASSVAGRPDTQYFGPGTRLTVL.

The chain combines TRBV28 with TRBJ1-3, with 7 bases matching TRBD1. Losses at the gene ends were 8 bases for V and 0 bases for J; bases not matched to a gene: 4. CDR1 is MDHEN and CDR2 is SYDVKM in the germline V gene. The length of the CDR3 is 14 residues. CDR3 sequence reads: CASVTGVSGNTIYF. In DNA, the CDR3 is TGTGCCAGCGTTACAGGGGTCTCTGGAAACACCATATATTTT.